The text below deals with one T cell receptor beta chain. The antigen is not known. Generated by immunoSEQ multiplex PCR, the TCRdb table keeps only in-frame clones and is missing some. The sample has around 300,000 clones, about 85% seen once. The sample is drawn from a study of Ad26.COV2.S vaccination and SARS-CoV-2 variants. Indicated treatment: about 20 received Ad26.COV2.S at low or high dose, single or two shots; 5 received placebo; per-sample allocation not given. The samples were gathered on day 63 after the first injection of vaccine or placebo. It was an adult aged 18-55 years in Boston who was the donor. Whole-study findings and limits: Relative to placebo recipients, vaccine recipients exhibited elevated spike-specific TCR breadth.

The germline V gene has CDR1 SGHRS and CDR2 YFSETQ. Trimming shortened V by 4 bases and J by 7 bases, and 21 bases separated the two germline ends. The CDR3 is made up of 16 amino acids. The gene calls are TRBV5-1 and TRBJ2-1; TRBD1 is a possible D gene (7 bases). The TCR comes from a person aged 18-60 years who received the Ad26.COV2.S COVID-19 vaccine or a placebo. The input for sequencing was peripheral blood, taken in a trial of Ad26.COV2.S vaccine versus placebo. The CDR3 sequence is CASSGGTTGFGNEQFF. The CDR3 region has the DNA TGCGCCAGCAGCGGGGGGACGACAGGGTTCGGGAATGAGCAGTTCTTC. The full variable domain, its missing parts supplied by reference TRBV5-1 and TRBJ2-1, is KAGVTQTPRYLIKTRGQQVTLSCSPISGHRSVSWYQQTPGQGLQFLFEYFSETQRNKGNFPGRFSGRQFSNSRSEMNVSTLELGDSALYLCASSGGTTGFGNEQFFGPGTRLTVL.